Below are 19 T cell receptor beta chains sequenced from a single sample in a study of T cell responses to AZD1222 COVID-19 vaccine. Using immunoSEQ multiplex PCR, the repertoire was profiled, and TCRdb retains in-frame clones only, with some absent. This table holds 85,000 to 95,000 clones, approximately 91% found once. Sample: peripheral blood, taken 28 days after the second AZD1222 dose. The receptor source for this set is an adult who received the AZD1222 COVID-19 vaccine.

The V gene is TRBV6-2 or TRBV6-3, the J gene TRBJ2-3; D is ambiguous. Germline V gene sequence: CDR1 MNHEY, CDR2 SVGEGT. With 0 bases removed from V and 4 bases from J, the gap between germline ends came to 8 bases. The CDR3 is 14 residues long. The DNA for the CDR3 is TGTGCCAGCAGTTACTCGCTACGATCAGATACGCAGTATTTT. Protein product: CASSYSLRSDTQYF.

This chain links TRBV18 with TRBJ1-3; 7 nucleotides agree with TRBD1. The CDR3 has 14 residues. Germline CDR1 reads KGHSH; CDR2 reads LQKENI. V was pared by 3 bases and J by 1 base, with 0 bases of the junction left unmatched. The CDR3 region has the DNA TGTGCCAGCTCACCGGGACAGTCTGGAAACACCATATATTTT. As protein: CASSPGQSGNTIYF.

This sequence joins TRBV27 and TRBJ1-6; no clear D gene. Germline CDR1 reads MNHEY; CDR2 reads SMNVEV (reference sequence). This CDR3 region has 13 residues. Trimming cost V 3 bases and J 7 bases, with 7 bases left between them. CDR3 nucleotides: TGTGCCAGCAGTTTGCGGACGAATTCACCCCTCCACTTT. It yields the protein CASSLRTNSPLHF.

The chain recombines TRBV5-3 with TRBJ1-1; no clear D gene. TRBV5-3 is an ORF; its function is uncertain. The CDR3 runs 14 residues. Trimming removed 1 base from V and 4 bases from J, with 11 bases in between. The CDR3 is CARSLPPRGTEAFF. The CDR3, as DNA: TGTGCCAGAAGCTTGCCGCCCCGGGGCACTGAAGCTTTCTTT.

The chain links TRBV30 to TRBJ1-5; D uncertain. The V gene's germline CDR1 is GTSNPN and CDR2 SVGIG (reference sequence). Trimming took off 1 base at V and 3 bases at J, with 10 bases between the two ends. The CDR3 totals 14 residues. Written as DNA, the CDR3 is TGTGCCTGGAGTGAGTGGCAGGTCAATCAGCCCCAGCATTTT. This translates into CAWSEWQVNQPQHF.

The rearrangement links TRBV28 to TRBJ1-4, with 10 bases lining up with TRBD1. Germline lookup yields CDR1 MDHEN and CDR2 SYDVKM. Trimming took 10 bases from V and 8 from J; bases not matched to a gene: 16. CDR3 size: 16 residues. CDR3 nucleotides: TGTGCCACCAAGGTCCCGGGACAGGGGAAAGAGGAAAAACTGTTTTTT. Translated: CATKVPGQGKEEKLFF. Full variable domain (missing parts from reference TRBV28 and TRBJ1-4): DVKVTQSSRYLVKRTGEKVFLECVQDMDHENMFWYRQDPGLGLRLIYFSYDVKMKEKGDIPEGYSVSREKKERFSLILESASTNQTSMYLCATKVPGQGKEEKLFFGSGTQLSVL.

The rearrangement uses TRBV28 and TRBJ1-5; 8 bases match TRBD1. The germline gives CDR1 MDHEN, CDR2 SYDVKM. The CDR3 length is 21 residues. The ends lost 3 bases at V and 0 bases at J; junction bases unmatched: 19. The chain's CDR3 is CASSFPLPTGANTISNQPQHF. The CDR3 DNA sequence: TGTGCCAGCAGTTTCCCTCTTCCGACAGGGGCGAATACCATTAGCAATCAGCCCCAGCATTTT.

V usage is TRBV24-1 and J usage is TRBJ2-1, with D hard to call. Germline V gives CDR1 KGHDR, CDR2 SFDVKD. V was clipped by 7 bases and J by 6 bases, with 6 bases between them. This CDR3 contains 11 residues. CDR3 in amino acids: CATSNSNEQFF. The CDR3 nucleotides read TGTGCCACCAGCAACAGCAATGAGCAGTTCTTC.

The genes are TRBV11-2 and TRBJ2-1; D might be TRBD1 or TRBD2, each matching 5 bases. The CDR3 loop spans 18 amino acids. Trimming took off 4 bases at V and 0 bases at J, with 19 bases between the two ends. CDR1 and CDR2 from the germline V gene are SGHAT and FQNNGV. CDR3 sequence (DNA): TGTGCCAGCAGCTCTGGTATACGGGGCTATAGCTCCTACAATGAGCAGTTCTTC. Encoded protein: CASSSGIRGYSSYNEQFF.

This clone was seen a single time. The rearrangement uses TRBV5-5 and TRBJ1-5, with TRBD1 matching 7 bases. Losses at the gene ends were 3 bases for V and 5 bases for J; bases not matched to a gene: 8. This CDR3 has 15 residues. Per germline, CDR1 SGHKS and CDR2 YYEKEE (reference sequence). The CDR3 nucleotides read TGTGCCAGCAGCTCGGGACAGAGCTTGGATCAGCCCCAGCATTTT. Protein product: CASSSGQSLDQPQHF. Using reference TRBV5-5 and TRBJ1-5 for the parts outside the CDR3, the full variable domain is DAGVTQSPTHLIKTRGQQVTLRCSPISGHKSVSWYQQVLGQGPQFIFQYYEKEERGRGNFPDRFSARQFPNYSSELNVNALLLGDSALYLCASSSGQSLDQPQHFGDGTRLSIL.

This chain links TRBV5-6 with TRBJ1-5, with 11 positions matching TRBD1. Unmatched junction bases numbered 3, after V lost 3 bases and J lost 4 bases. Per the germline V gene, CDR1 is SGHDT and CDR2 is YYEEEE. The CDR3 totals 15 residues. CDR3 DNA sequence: TGTGCCAGCAGCTGGGGACAGGGGGGTAATCAGCCCCAGCATTTT. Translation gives CASSWGQGGNQPQHF.

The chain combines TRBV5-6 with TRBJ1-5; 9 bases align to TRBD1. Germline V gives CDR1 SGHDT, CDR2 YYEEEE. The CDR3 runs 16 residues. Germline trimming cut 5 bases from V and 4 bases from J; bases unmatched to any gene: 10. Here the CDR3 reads CASSLSRDRANQPQHF. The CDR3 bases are TGTGCCAGCAGTTTATCAAGGGACAGGGCAAATCAGCCCCAGCATTTT. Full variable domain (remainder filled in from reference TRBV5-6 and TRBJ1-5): DAGVTQSPTHLIKTRGQQVTLRCSPKSGHDTVSWYQQALGQGPQFIFQYYEEEERQRGNFPDRFSGHQFPNYSSELNVNALLLGDSALYLCASSLSRDRANQPQHFGDGTRLSIL.

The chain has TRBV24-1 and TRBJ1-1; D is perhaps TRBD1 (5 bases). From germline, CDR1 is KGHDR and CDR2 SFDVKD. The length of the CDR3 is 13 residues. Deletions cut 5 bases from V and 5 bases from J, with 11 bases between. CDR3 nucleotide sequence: TGTGCCACCAGTGCAGGGTTGAGGACTGAAGCTTTCTTT. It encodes CATSAGLRTEAFF.

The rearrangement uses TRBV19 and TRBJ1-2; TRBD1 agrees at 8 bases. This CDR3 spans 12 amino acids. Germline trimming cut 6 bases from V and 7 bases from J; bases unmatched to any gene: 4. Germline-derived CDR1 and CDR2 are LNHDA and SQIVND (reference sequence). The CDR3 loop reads CASRDRGGGYTF. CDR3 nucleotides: TGTGCCAGTAGAGACAGGGGAGGTGGCTACACCTTC.

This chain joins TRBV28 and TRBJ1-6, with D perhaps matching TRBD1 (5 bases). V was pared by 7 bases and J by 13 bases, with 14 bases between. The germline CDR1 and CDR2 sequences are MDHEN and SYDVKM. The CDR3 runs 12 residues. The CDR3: CASTLPRGPLHF. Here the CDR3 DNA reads TGTGCCAGCACGTTGCCTCGGGGGCCCCTCCACTTT.

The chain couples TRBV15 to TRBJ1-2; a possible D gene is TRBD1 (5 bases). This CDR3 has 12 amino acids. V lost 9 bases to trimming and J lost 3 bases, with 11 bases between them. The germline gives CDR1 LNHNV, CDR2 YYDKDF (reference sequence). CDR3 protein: CATGVGDYGYTF. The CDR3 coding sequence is TGTGCCACGGGCGTGGGGGACTATGGCTACACCTTC. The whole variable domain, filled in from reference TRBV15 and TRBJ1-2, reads DAMVIQNPRYQVTQFGKPVTLSCSQTLNHNVMYWYQQKSSQAPKLLFHYYDKDFNNEADTPDNFQSRRPNTSFCFLDIRSPGLGDTAMYLCATGVGDYGYTFGSGTRLTVV.

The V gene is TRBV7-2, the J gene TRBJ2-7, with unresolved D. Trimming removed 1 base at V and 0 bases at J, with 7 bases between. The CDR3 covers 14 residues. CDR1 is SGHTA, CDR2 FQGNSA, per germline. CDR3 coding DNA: TGTGCCAGCAGCTTAGGATCGCCCTCCTACGAGCAGTACTTC. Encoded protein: CASSLGSPSYEQYF.

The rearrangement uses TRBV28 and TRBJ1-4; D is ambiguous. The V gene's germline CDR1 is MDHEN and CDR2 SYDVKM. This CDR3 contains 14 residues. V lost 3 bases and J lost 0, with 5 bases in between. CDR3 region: CASSFSPTNEKLFF. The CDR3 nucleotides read TGTGCCAGCAGTTTTTCTCCAACTAATGAAAAACTGTTTTTT.

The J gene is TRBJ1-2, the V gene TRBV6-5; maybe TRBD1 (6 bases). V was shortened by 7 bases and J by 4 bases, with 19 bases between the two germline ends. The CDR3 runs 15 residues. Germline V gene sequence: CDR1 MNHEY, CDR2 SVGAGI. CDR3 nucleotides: TGTGCCAGCACCGAGGGATGGGGGCAGGGCTATGGCTACACCTTC. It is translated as CASTEGWGQGYGYTF.